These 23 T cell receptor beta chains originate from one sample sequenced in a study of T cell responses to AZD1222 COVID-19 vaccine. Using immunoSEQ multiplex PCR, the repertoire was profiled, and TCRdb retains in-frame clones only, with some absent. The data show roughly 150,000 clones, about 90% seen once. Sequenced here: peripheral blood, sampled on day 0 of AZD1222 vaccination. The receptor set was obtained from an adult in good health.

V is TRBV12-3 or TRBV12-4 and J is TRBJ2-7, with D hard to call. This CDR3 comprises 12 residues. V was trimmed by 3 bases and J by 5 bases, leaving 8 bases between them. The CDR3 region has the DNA TGTGCCAGCAGTTTTAAGGGCCACGAGCAGTACTTC. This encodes CASSFKGHEQYF.

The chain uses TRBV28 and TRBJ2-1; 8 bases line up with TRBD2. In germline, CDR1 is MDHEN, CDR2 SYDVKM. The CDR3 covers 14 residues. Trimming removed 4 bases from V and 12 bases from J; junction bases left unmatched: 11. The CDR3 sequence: CASSSGGTSSRQFF. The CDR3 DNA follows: TGTGCCAGCAGTTCGGGGGGGACATCCTCCCGGCAGTTCTTC.

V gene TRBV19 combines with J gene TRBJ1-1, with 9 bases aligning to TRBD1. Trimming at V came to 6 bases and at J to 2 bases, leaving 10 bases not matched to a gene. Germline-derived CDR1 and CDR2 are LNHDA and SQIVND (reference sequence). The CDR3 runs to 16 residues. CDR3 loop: CASSRGTGRLNTEAFF. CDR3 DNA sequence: TGTGCCAGTAGCCGTGGGACAGGGAGACTTAACACTGAAGCTTTCTTT.

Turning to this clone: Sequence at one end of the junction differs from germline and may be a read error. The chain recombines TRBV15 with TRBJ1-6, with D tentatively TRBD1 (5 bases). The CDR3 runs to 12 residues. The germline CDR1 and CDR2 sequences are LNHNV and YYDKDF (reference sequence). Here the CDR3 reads CATRRADSPLHF. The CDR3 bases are TGTGCCACCCGCAGGGCGGATTCACCCCTCCACTTT. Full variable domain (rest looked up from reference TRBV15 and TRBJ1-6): DAMVIQNPRYQVTQFGKPVTLSCSQTLNHNVMYWYQQKSSQAPKLLFHYYDKDFNNEADTPDNFQSRRPNTSFCFLDIRSPGLGDTAMYLCATRRADSPLHFGNGTRLTVT.

The CDR3 nucleotides read TGTGCCAGCAGCCCGACAGGGTACCGAGGTCAGCCCCAGCATTTT. Translating gives CASSPTGYRGQPQHF. V and J are TRBV11-2 and TRBJ1-5, with TRBD1 identical over 7 bases. J lost 6 bases, V lost 5 bases, and 10 bases had no gene match. Germline CDR1 SGHAT, CDR2 FQNNGV. The CDR3 spans 15 residues.

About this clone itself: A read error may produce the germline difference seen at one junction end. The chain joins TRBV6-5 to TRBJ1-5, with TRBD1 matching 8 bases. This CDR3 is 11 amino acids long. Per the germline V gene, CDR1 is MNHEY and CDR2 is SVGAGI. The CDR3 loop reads CASGTGGGRYF. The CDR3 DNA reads TGTGCCAGCGGGACAGGCGGTGGTAGGTATTTT.

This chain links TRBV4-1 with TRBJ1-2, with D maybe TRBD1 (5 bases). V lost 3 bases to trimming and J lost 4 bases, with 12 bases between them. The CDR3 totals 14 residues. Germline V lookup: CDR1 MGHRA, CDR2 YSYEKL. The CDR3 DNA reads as TGCGCCAGCAGCCAGGTGGGGGACGGCTATGGCTACACCTTC. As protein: CASSQVGDGYGYTF.

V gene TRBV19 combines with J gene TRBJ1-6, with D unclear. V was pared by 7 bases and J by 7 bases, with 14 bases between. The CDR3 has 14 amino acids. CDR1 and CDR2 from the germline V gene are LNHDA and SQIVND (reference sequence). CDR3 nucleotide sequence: TGTGCCAGTATTGCAGGCCCCGGGAATTCACCCCTCCACTTT. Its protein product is CASIAGPGNSPLHF.

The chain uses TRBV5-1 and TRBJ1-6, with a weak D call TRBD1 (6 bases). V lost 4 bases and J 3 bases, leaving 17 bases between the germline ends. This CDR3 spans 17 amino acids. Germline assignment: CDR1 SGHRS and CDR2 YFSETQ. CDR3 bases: TGCGCCAGCAGCCCCGACAGGCTGCCAGACTATAATTCACCCCTCCACTTT. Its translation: CASSPDRLPDYNSPLHF.

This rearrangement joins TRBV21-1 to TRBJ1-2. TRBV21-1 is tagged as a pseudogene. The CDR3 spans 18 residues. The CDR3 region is CASSKEPGGGGTLFGYTF. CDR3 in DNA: TGTGCCAGCAGCAAAGAACCGGGGGGCGGTGGGACATTATTTGGCTACACCTTC.

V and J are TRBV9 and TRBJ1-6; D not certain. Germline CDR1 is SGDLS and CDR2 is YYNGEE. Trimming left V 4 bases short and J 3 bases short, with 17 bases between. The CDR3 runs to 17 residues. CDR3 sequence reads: CASSPQPNGLYNSPLHF. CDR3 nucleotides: TGTGCCAGCAGCCCCCAGCCCAACGGCCTCTATAATTCACCCCTCCACTTT.

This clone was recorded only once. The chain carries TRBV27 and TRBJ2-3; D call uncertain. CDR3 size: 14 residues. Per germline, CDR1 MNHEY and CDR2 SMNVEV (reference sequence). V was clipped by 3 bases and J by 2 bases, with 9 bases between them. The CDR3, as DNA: TGTGCCAGCAGTTTCAGGACGATCACAGATACGCAGTATTTT. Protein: CASSFRTITDTQYF.

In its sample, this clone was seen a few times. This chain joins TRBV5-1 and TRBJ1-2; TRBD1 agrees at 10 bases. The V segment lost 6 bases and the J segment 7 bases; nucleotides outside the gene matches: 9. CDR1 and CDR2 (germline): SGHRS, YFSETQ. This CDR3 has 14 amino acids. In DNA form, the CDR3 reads TGCGCCAGCAACCTCGTCGGGACAGGGGTTGGCTACACCTTC. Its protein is CASNLVGTGVGYTF.

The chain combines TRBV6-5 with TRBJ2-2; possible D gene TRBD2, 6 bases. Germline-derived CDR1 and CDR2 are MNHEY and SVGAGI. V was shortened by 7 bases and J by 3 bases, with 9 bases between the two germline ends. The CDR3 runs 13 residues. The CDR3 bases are TGTGCCAGCACCAGGGAGGACACCGGGGAGCTGTTTTTT. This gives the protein CASTREDTGELFF.

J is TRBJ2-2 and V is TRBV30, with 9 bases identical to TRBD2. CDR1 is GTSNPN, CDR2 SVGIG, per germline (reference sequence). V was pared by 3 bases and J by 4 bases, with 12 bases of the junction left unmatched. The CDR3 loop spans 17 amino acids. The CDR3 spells CAWSLLQLAGFTGELFF. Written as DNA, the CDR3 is TGTGCCTGGAGCCTCCTACAGCTAGCGGGGTTCACCGGGGAGCTGTTTTTT.

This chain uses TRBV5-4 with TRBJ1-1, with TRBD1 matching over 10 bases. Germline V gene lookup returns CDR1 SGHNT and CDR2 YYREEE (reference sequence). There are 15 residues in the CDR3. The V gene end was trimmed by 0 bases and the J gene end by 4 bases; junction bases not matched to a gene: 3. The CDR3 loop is CASSLADRGITEAFF. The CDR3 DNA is TGTGCCAGCAGCTTGGCGGACAGGGGGATCACTGAAGCTTTCTTT. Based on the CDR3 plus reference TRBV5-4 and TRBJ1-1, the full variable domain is ETGVTQSPTHLIKTRGQQVTLRCSSQSGHNTVSWYQQALGQGPQFIFQYYREEENGRGNFPPRFSGLQFPNYSSELNVNALELDDSALYLCASSLADRGITEAFFGQGTRLTVV.

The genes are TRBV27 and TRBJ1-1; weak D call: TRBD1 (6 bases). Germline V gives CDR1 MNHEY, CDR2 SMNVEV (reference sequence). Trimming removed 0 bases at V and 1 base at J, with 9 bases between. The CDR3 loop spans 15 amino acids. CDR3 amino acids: CASSLSRTANTEAFF. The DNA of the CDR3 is TGTGCCAGCAGTTTATCGCGGACAGCGAACACTGAAGCTTTCTTT.

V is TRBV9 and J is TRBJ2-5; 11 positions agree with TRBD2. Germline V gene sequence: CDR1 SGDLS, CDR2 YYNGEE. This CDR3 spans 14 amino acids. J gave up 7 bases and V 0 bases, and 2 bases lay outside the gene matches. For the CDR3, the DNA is TGTGCCAGCAGCGTAGGACTAGCGGGGTCGACCCAGTACTTC. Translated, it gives CASSVGLAGSTQYF.

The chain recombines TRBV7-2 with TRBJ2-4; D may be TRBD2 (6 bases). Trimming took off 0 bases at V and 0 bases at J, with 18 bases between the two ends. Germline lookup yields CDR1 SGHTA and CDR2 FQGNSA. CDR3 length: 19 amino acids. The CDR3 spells CASSLAIGAGGLAKNIQYF. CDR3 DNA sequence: TGTGCCAGCAGCTTAGCGATTGGGGCAGGAGGGCTAGCCAAAAACATTCAGTACTTC.

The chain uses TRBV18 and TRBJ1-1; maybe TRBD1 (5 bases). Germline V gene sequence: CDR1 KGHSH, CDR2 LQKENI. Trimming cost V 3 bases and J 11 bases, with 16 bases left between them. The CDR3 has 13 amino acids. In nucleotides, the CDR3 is TGTGCCAGCTCACCGGATAGACAGTCGGGGGCTTTCTTT. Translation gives CASSPDRQSGAFF.

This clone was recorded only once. CDR3 residues: CASSTLGATNEKLFF. The CDR3 nucleotides read TGTGCCAGCAGTACCCTTGGGGCTACTAATGAAAAACTGTTTTTT. This rearrangement joins TRBV7-9 to TRBJ1-4; tentative D call: TRBD1 (5 bases). Trimming stripped 6 bases from V and 2 bases from J, with 13 bases between. This CDR3 region has 15 residues. CDR1 and CDR2 (germline): SEHNR, FQNEAQ (reference sequence).

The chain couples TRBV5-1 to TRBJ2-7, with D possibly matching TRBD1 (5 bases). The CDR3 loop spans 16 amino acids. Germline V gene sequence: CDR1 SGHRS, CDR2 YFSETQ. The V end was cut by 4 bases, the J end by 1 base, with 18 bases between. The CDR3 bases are TGCGCCAGCAGCCTGTCCGGCCAGGGCAGATCCTACGAGCAGTACTTC. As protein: CASSLSGQGRSYEQYF.

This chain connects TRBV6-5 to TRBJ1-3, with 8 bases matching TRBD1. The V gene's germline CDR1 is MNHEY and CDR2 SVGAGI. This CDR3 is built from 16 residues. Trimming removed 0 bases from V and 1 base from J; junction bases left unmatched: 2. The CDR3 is CASSYSTGASGNTIYF. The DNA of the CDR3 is TGTGCCAGCAGTTACTCGACAGGGGCTTCTGGAAACACCATATATTTT.